This TCR beta chain was recovered during a study of blood T cell repertoires in COVID-19. About the research overall: The United States, Italy and Spain were the sources of the acute and convalescent COVID-19 samples. Sources were T cells, B-cell-depleted T cells, or PBMCs; the material itself was cDNA or gDNA.

From germline, CDR1 is KGHDR and CDR2 SFDVKD. The CDR3 is made up of 17 amino acids. V was shortened by 7 bases and J by 0 bases, with 15 bases between the two germline ends. Only in-frame clones appear in the TCRdb table, and some are missing; sequencing was by immunoSEQ multiplex PCR. The sample has roughly 100,000 clones, about 80% seen once; the top ten hold around 7%. The specimen was peripheral blood. This TCR derives from a man in his sixties or seventies with acute or convalescent COVID-19. The chain combines TRBV24-1 with TRBJ1-6; no definite D call. The CDR3 DNA reads TGTGCCACCAGAGACTTTCCGGTTTGCTCCTATAATTCACCCCTCCACTTT. It yields the protein CATRDFPVCSYNSPLHF.